This T cell receptor beta chain originates from a study of blood T cell repertoires in COVID-19. Overall study context: The United States, Italy and Spain supplied acute and convalescent COVID-19 samples. Sources were T cells, B-cell-depleted T cells, or PBMCs; the material itself was cDNA or gDNA.

Germline assignment: CDR1 SGHNT and CDR2 YENEEA. The CDR3 is made up of 13 amino acids. V gave up 6 bases and J gave up 4 bases; unmatched junction bases: 5. Authors' data handling: It was from reference gene primer amplification that nucleated cell counts were estimated. TCRdb keeps only in-frame clones here, not all; method: immunoSEQ multiplex PCR. V, J and clone size were drawn from that table, and D and trimming were deduced from the DNA. This table has 200,000 to 300,000 clones, nearly 90% appearing once. Specimen: peripheral blood. This TCR derives from a woman between 25 and 40 years old with acute or convalescent COVID-19. The chain combines TRBV11-3 with TRBJ1-2; TRBD1 matches 7 bases. The CDR3 DNA follows: TGTGCCAGCAGTCATCGGGACAGCTATGGCTACACCTTC. This codes for CASSHRDSYGYTF.